This T cell receptor (beta chain) was documented in a study of blood T cell repertoires in COVID-19. The CDR3 has 15 residues. Germline values: CDR1 MGHDK, CDR2 SYGVNS. Trimming removed 3 bases from V and 1 base from J, with 11 bases in between. TCRdb keeps only in-frame clones here, not all; method: immunoSEQ multiplex PCR. The sample contains about 230,000 clones, about 87% of which appear only once. This TCR was recovered from a woman aged 40 to 55 with acute COVID-19. This chain links TRBV25-1 with TRBJ2-3; possibly TRBD2 for D (6 bases). Sequenced sample: PBMCs or T cells enriched from blood (not recorded which). CDR3 amino acids: CASSDNSGGTDTQYF. CDR3 sequence (DNA): TGTGCCAGCAGTGATAATAGCGGAGGCACAGATACGCAGTATTTT.